This TCR beta chain emerged from a study of blood T cell repertoires in COVID-19 (TCRdb year 2020). About the investigation overall: Collaborator samples came from the United States, Italy and Spain and covered acute and convalescent phases of COVID-19. The sample metadata nearly always contained a de-identified subject ID, COVID-19 status, age in years and sex. Samples came from the ongoing ImmuneRACE study (first 160 participants) plus 1,254 subjects from 6 global collaborators. HLA class I and class II types, where available, came from metadata supplied by the sample provider rather than from assay-based typing. The dataset comprised deeply sampled blood TCRbeta repertoires from subjects exposed to, actively infected with, or recovered from COVID-19. The material from the prospective study consisted of cDNA or gDNA derived from T cells, B-cell-depleted T cells, or PBMCs. The repertoires were made available in a free public database intended to serve as a resource for research on the immune response to SARS-CoV-2.

Whole blood was collected in K2EDTA tubes by collaborating institutions according to the institutions' own protocols. For TCRbeta analysis, collaborators shipped samples as frozen whole blood, isolated PBMCs, or DNA extracted from either of those sample types. TCRbeta CDR3 regions were amplified from genomic DNA by means of the immunoSEQ Assay, a bias-controlled multiplex PCR. Turning to the authors' computational methods: Nucleated cell counts per sample were estimated from amplification of reference gene primers within the assay. To quantify the absolute abundance of each unique TCRbeta CDR3 rearrangement, sequence reads were collapsed and filtered. For each sample, productive Simpson clonality was calculated by taking the square root of Simpson's diversity index across productive rearrangements. Sourced from immuneACCESS, this table was stored by TCRdb with only in-frame sequences that have V and J called. A share of the clones is absent; for the studies checked, an unresolved V gene accounts for under half, and the remainder has no known explanation. Clonal size and the V and J genes are those of that table, whereas D and trimming came from the DNA. The sample table shows 200,000 to 300,000 clones, and 84% are seen once. The ten largest clones take up under 5.5% of the sample.

Only one count was recorded for this clone. Its antigen remains undetermined. Per-nucleotide qualities are absent, and no much larger clonotype sits a single base away. V is clipped by 4 bases and J by 2 bases, and the sequence between their germline boundaries is 18 bases long. Based on the germline V gene (reference sequence), the CDR1 and CDR2 sequences are SGHNT and YYREEE. The CDR3 sequence holds 16 residues, the cysteine and phenylalanine included. Of all the DNA, just the CDR3 is kept, 48 bases in frame from base 1. Study-wide findings and limitations: Clinical and demographic metadata were provided uncurated, with the amount varying by source and participant.

Recombination joined TRBV5-4 with TRBJ2-5; TRBD1 could be the D gene, as 7 bases match. The receptor's source is a man aged 55 to 70 with acute or convalescent COVID-19. Sequencing used peripheral blood. The CDR3 loop reads CASSKGGQSAQETQYF. The DNA is as follows: TGTGCCAGCAGCAAGGGGGGACAGTCCGCTCAAGAGACCCAGTACTTC.